Each of the 30 T cell receptor beta chains below was sequenced from the same sample in a study of cytomegalovirus exposure and HLA in healthy donors. A multiplex PCR was run with 60 Vbeta primers and 13 Jbeta primers. Using immunoSEQ multiplex PCR, the repertoire was profiled, and TCRdb retains in-frame clones only, with some absent. The table has about 93,000 clones, roughly 60% seen once. Sequenced sample: PBMCs. Receptors were obtained from a boy aged 5-17 years in good health and CMV-seropositive.

The rearrangement links TRBV7-9 to TRBJ2-5; TRBD1 is a possible D gene (5 bases). With 1 base removed from V and 4 bases from J, the gap between germline ends came to 13 bases. The V gene's germline CDR1 is SEHNR and CDR2 FQNEAQ (reference sequence). The CDR3 runs to 15 residues. The CDR3 bases are TGTGCCAGCAGCTTAGATTTGGCAGGGTCAGAGACCCAGTACTTC. Translated, it gives CASSLDLAGSETQYF.

This clone was found a few times. The chain combines TRBV7-8 with TRBJ2-5; TRBD2 might be the D (5 bases). Per the germline V gene, CDR1 is SGHVS and CDR2 is FQNEAQ. There are 15 residues in the CDR3. With 1 base removed from V and 0 bases from J, the gap between germline ends came to 9 bases. CDR3 region: CASSLVALDQETQYF. The CDR3 nucleotides read TGTGCCAGCAGCTTAGTAGCGTTAGACCAAGAGACCCAGTACTTC.

This chain connects TRBV5-8 to TRBJ2-2; D may be TRBD2 (6 bases). The CDR3 runs 16 residues. V lost 6 bases, J lost 1 base, and 16 bases lay in between. Germline loops: CDR1 SGHTS, CDR2 YDEGEE. In DNA form, the CDR3 reads TGTGCCAGCAATCCCCCGTTCGGGGGGAACACCGGGGAGCTGTTTTTT. Residues: CASNPPFGGNTGELFF.

This clone was counted a few times. The V gene is TRBV19, the J gene TRBJ2-3, with 10 bases matching TRBD1. The CDR3 length is 13 residues. Looked up from germline, CDR1 is LNHDA and CDR2 is SQIVND (reference sequence). After removal of 7 bases from V and 6 bases from J, the junction contained 4 bases not matched to a gene. The DNA of the CDR3 is TGTGCCAGTAATGACAGGGGGCGGGATACGCAGTATTTT. Encoded protein: CASNDRGRDTQYF.

The rearrangement joins TRBV7-8 to TRBJ2-7; TRBD1 might be the D (6 bases). Trimming shortened V by 1 base and J by 0 bases, and 10 bases separated the two germline ends. Germline loops: CDR1 SGHVS, CDR2 FQNEAQ. The CDR3 is 15 residues long. The CDR3 sequence is CASSLDRDISYEQYF. The CDR3 DNA reads TGTGCCAGCAGCTTAGATAGGGACATCTCCTACGAGCAGTACTTC.

J is TRBJ2-3 and V is TRBV10-1, with 11 positions matching TRBD2. The trim removed 0 bases at V and 1 base at J, leaving 0 bases unmatched. CDR3 length: 16 residues. CDR1 WNHNN and CDR2 SYGVQD come from the germline V gene (reference sequence). The CDR3: CASSESTSGGTDTQYF. CDR3 coding DNA: TGCGCCAGCAGTGAGTCGACTAGCGGGGGCACAGATACGCAGTATTTT.

In DNA form, the CDR3 reads TGTGCCAGCAGCTTATATAAGGACAGGGGGCTCTTAGGGAATCAGCCCCAGCATTTT. It specifies CASSLYKDRGLLGNQPQHF. This chain connects TRBV7-2 to TRBJ1-5; 11 positions agree with TRBD1. V shed 2 bases and J 4 bases; nucleotides not matched to a gene: 13. Germline V CDR1 and CDR2: SGHTA, FQGNSA. This CDR3 contains 19 residues.

J is TRBJ1-1 and V is TRBV9; possibly TRBD1 for D (5 bases). This CDR3 is built from 13 residues. V was cut by 4 bases and J by 9 bases, with 16 bases left in between. The V gene's germline CDR1 is SGDLS and CDR2 YYNGEE. DNA for the CDR3: TGTGCCAGCAGCTTACCGGACACCTCGAAAGCTTTCTTT. Translation gives CASSLPDTSKAFF.

The V gene is TRBV7-2, the J gene TRBJ2-3; TRBD1 aligns across 8 bases. This CDR3 has 15 amino acids. V dropped 5 bases and J dropped 4; count of bases not matched to a gene: 8. The germline V gene has CDR1 SGHTA and CDR2 FQGNSA. CDR3 nucleotide sequence: TGTGCCAGCAGCCAGGGGGCGGTATTATCAGATACGCAGTATTTT. The encoded protein is CASSQGAVLSDTQYF.

This clone was counted only a few times. The V gene is TRBV7-8, the J gene TRBJ1-2; no reliable D call. Germline CDR1 SGHVS, CDR2 FQNEAQ. V was cut by 1 base and J by 8 bases, with 8 bases left in between. The CDR3 runs 12 residues. DNA of the CDR3: TGTGCCAGCAGCTTAGGGGGAGAGGGCTACACCTTC. This translates into CASSLGGEGYTF.

This sequence joins TRBV18 and TRBJ2-7; 7 nucleotides align to TRBD1. The CDR3 covers 14 residues. The V gene end was trimmed by 3 bases and the J gene end by 3 bases; junction bases not matched to a gene: 5. CDR1 KGHSH and CDR2 LQKENI come from the germline V gene. This chain's CDR3 is CASSPGTESYEQYF. The CDR3 DNA sequence: TGTGCCAGCTCACCCGGGACAGAGAGCTACGAGCAGTACTTC.

This clone was detected only once. The gene calls are TRBV18 and TRBJ2-7; 10 bases are shared with TRBD2. The CDR3 sequence is 15 residues long. Germline CDR1 reads KGHSH; CDR2 reads LQKENI. Losses at the gene ends were 4 bases for V and 4 bases for J; bases not matched to a gene: 7. The CDR3 DNA follows: TGTGCCAGCTCACGGCCTAGCGGGAGACTATACGAGCAGTACTTC. It is translated as CASSRPSGRLYEQYF.

A few counts support this clone. V is TRBV5-4 and J is TRBJ2-2, with 7 bases that match TRBD1. The length of the CDR3 is 13 residues. Germline V gene sequence: CDR1 SGHNT, CDR2 YYREEE (reference sequence). J gave up 6 bases and V 4 bases, and 3 bases lay outside the gene matches. In nucleotides, the CDR3 is TGTGCCAGCAGCCGGCAGGGGGCCGGGGAGCTGTTTTTT. Protein: CASSRQGAGELFF.

V gene TRBV5-1 combines with J gene TRBJ2-7; a possible D gene is TRBD2 (5 bases). V gave up 4 bases and J gave up 2 bases, with 13 bases separating them. CDR1 and CDR2 from the germline V gene are SGHRS and YFSETQ. CDR3 length: 14 amino acids. CDR3 loop: CASSTPGKAYEQYF. CDR3 DNA: TGCGCCAGCAGCACTCCGGGAAAGGCCTACGAGCAGTACTTC.

This chain connects TRBV30 to TRBJ1-1; 9 bases align to TRBD1. CDR3 length: 13 amino acids. The germline CDR1 and CDR2 sequences are GTSNPN and SVGIG (reference sequence). The J segment lost 4 bases and the V segment lost 3 bases, leaving 3 bases of the junction unmatched. CDR3 bases: TGTGCCTGGAGGGACAGGGGATCCACTGAAGCTTTCTTT. Amino acids: CAWRDRGSTEAFF. Looking up the rest from reference TRBV30 and TRBJ1-1 gives the full variable domain: SQTIHQWPATLVQPVGSPLSLECTVEGTSNPNLYWYRQAAGRGLQLLFYSVGIGQISSEVPQNLSASRPQDRQFILSSKKLLLSDSGFYLCAWRDRGSTEAFFGQGTRLTVV.

Only a few counts were recorded for this clone. V gene TRBV5-1 combines with J gene TRBJ1-6; 8 nucleotides agree with TRBD1. CDR3 length: 16 amino acids. The ends lost 3 bases at V and 8 bases at J; junction bases unmatched: 10. Germline CDR1 SGHRS, CDR2 YFSETQ. CDR3 DNA sequence: TGCGCCAGCAGCTCCCGGACAGGGCCGAAGGATTCACCCCTCCACTTT. Encoded protein: CASSSRTGPKDSPLHF.

This clone was observed a handful of times. This chain links TRBV5-1 with TRBJ2-3; D possibly corresponds to TRBD1 (6 bases). The V gene lost 1 base and the J gene lost 5 bases, with 17 bases spanning the gap. The CDR3 has 16 amino acids. Germline-derived CDR1 and CDR2 are SGHRS and YFSETQ. CDR3 residues: CASSLFISPGVDTQYF. In DNA form, the CDR3 reads TGCGCCAGCAGCTTGTTCATATCCCCAGGGGTAGATACGCAGTATTTT.

V and J are TRBV6-1 and TRBJ1-6; D is perhaps TRBD1 (5 bases). There are 18 residues in the CDR3. Trimming shortened V by 2 bases and J by 8 bases, and 22 bases separated the two germline ends. Germline V gene data show CDR1 as MNHNS and CDR2 as SASEGT. The chain's CDR3 is CASSESLRRTRQYSPLHF. CDR3 in DNA: TGTGCCAGCAGTGAATCTCTTCGACGGACACGCCAATATTCACCCCTCCACTTT.

V and J are TRBV9 and TRBJ2-2; 9 bases agree with TRBD2. V lost 4 bases to trimming and J lost 5 bases; unmatched junction nucleotides: 9. Germline V lookup: CDR1 SGDLS, CDR2 YYNGEE. The CDR3 loop spans 16 amino acids. The CDR3 here is CASSPLAGAETGELFF. CDR3 sequence (DNA): TGTGCCAGCAGCCCGTTAGCGGGGGCGGAGACCGGGGAGCTGTTTTTT. The whole variable domain, remainder taken from reference TRBV9 and TRBJ2-2, is DSGVTQTPKHLITATGQRVTLRCSPRSGDLSVYWYQQSLDQGLQFLIQYYNGEERAKGNILERFSAQQFPDLHSELNLSSLELGDSALYFCASSPLAGAETGELFFGEGSRLTVL.

The V call is TRBV5-4, the J call TRBJ2-7; TRBD1 agrees at 8 bases. Losses at the gene ends were 2 bases for V and 9 bases for J; bases not matched to a gene: 7. Germline values: CDR1 SGHNT, CDR2 YYREEE (reference sequence). CDR3 size: 13 residues. This CDR3 is CASSFRTGSRQYF. The DNA of the CDR3 is TGTGCCAGCAGCTTTAGGACAGGGAGCAGGCAGTACTTC.

The J gene is TRBJ2-1, the V gene TRBV5-4; the D is unclear. CDR3 length: 14 amino acids. Germline loops: CDR1 SGHNT, CDR2 YYREEE (reference sequence). V was clipped by 6 bases and J by 1 base, with 11 bases between them. CDR3 in amino acids: CASKTLGSYNEQFF. CDR3 DNA sequence: TGTGCCAGCAAGACCCTCGGGTCCTACAATGAGCAGTTCTTC.

The chain carries TRBV4-3 and TRBJ2-1; a weak D match, TRBD2 (6 bases). The CDR3 consists of 13 residues. Germline V gene lookup returns CDR1 LGHNA and CDR2 YSLEER. V was pared by 3 bases and J by 7 bases, with 10 bases between. CDR3 region: CASSQGGKNEQFF. DNA of the CDR3: TGCGCCAGCAGCCAGGGCGGGAAAAATGAGCAGTTCTTC.

The chain joins TRBV5-4 to TRBJ2-2; 10 bases align to TRBD1. CDR3 length equals 17 residues. V lost 3 bases to trimming and J lost 6 bases; unmatched junction nucleotides: 11. Germline loops: CDR1 SGHNT, CDR2 YYREEE (reference sequence). In DNA form, the CDR3 reads TGTGCCAGCAGCTCCCAAATACGGGGGACAGGGGCCGGGGAGCTGTTTTTT. It yields the protein CASSSQIRGTGAGELFF. The variable domain in full, with the rest retrieved from reference TRBV5-4 and TRBJ2-2, is ETGVTQSPTHLIKTRGQQVTLRCSSQSGHNTVSWYQQALGQGPQFIFQYYREEENGRGNFPPRFSGLQFPNYSSELNVNALELDDSALYLCASSSQIRGTGAGELFFGEGSRLTVL.

The CDR3 sequence is CASSLIRGTGNYGYTF. CDR3 DNA: TGTGCCAGCAGCCTCATAAGGGGGACAGGGAACTATGGCTACACCTTC. V is TRBV11-2 and J is TRBJ1-2; 9 nucleotides align to TRBD1. Losses at the gene ends were 5 bases for V and 2 bases for J; bases not matched to a gene: 9. The CDR3 is 16 residues long. Germline-derived CDR1 and CDR2 are SGHAT and FQNNGV.

The rearrangement joins TRBV19 to TRBJ1-1; D is undetermined. Germline V gene sequence: CDR1 LNHDA, CDR2 SQIVND (reference sequence). CDR3 length equals 13 residues. Trimming cost V 3 bases and J 2 bases, with 7 bases left between them. This CDR3 is CASSMKRNTEAFF. The CDR3 nucleotides read TGTGCCAGTAGTATGAAGAGAAACACTGAAGCTTTCTTT.

V is TRBV6-1 and J is TRBJ2-3, with D possibly TRBD1 on 5 matching bases. Germline assignment: CDR1 MNHNS and CDR2 SASEGT. The CDR3 has 15 amino acids. The ends were cut back, 2 bases at V and 1 base at J, with 10 bases in the middle. The CDR3 nucleotides read TGTGCCAGCAGTGAATCTATAGGGGGCACAGATACGCAGTATTTT. Amino acid sequence: CASSESIGGTDTQYF.

CDR3 region: CASSLAGQVGGEQYF. For the CDR3, the DNA is TGTGCCAGCAGCTTAGCGGGACAGGTAGGAGGGGAGCAGTACTTC. The rearrangement links TRBV7-9 to TRBJ2-7, with TRBD1 matching over 8 bases. The CDR3 spans 15 residues. Germline assignment: CDR1 SEHNR and CDR2 FQNEAQ (reference sequence). Losses at the gene ends were 0 bases for V and 7 bases for J; bases not matched to a gene: 8.

The V gene is TRBV30, the J gene TRBJ1-2; the D is unclear. The CDR3 has 12 amino acids. The germline V gene encodes CDR1 GTSNPN and CDR2 SVGIG (reference sequence). Trimming pared 2 bases from V and 3 bases from J, leaving 7 bases between. The CDR3: CAWSRTDYGYTF. CDR3 nucleotides: TGTGCCTGGAGTCGAACGGACTATGGCTACACCTTC.

The V and J genes are TRBV7-2 and TRBJ2-5, with 10 bases that match TRBD1. This CDR3 contains 15 residues. From germline, CDR1 is SGHTA and CDR2 FQGNSA. V was pared by 5 bases and J by 5 bases, with 8 bases of the junction left unmatched. CDR3: CASSGGQGQKETQYF. DNA of the CDR3: TGTGCCAGCAGCGGGGGACAGGGGCAGAAGGAGACCCAGTACTTC.

The J gene is TRBJ1-1, the V gene TRBV5-1, with a possible D match to TRBD1 (5 bases). This CDR3 contains 18 residues. Trimming left V 4 bases short and J 0 bases short, with 22 bases between. Germline V gene data show CDR1 as SGHRS and CDR2 as YFSETQ. The CDR3 coding sequence is TGCGCCAGCAGCCCAAGGCACGGACGGGGGGTATTGAACACTGAAGCTTTCTTT. This gives the protein CASSPRHGRGVLNTEAFF.